This entry features one T cell receptor beta chain sequence. Antigen specificity is unknown. This record belongs to a study of beta chain features in type 1 diabetes. Study background: Summed over all samples, the examined sorted cells came to fewer than 120,000,000.

Averaging about 116 mL, one heparinised blood draw came from each individual donor. By way of CD45RO/CCR7/CD25/CD127/CD95/CD27, the CD4+ regulatory, stem cell-like memory, central memory and naive cells were sorted. Trimming took off 4 bases at V and 2 bases at J, with 15 bases between the two ends. The CDR3 is 15 amino acids. Germline-derived CDR1 and CDR2 are MDHEN and SYDVKM. General study points: Possible PCR preference for shorter templates applied equally to patients and controls.

Of the isolated RNA, all was reverse transcribed, and so the sequenced material was expressed TCRB transcripts. Sequencing was performed with immunoSEQ multiplex PCR; in TCRdb, only in-frame clones are kept and a portion is missing. The sample has hundreds of thousands of clones, roughly 17% seen once; the top ten hold around 0.02%. The sequencing input was naive CD4+ T cells from blood. The chain combines TRBV28 with TRBJ2-7; either TRBD1 or TRBD2 may supply D (5 bases each). The sequence was obtained from a woman between 18 and 30 years old in good health. For the CDR3, the DNA is TGTGCCAGCAGTTCGGCATCCGAGGGGACCTACGAGCAGTACTTC. This gives the protein CASSSASEGTYEQYF. Filled out from reference TRBV28 and TRBJ2-7, the complete variable domain reads DVKVTQSSRYLVKRTGEKVFLECVQDMDHENMFWYRQDPGLGLRLIYFSYDVKMKEKGDIPEGYSVSREKKERFSLILESASTNQTSMYLCASSSASEGTYEQYFGPGTRLTVT.